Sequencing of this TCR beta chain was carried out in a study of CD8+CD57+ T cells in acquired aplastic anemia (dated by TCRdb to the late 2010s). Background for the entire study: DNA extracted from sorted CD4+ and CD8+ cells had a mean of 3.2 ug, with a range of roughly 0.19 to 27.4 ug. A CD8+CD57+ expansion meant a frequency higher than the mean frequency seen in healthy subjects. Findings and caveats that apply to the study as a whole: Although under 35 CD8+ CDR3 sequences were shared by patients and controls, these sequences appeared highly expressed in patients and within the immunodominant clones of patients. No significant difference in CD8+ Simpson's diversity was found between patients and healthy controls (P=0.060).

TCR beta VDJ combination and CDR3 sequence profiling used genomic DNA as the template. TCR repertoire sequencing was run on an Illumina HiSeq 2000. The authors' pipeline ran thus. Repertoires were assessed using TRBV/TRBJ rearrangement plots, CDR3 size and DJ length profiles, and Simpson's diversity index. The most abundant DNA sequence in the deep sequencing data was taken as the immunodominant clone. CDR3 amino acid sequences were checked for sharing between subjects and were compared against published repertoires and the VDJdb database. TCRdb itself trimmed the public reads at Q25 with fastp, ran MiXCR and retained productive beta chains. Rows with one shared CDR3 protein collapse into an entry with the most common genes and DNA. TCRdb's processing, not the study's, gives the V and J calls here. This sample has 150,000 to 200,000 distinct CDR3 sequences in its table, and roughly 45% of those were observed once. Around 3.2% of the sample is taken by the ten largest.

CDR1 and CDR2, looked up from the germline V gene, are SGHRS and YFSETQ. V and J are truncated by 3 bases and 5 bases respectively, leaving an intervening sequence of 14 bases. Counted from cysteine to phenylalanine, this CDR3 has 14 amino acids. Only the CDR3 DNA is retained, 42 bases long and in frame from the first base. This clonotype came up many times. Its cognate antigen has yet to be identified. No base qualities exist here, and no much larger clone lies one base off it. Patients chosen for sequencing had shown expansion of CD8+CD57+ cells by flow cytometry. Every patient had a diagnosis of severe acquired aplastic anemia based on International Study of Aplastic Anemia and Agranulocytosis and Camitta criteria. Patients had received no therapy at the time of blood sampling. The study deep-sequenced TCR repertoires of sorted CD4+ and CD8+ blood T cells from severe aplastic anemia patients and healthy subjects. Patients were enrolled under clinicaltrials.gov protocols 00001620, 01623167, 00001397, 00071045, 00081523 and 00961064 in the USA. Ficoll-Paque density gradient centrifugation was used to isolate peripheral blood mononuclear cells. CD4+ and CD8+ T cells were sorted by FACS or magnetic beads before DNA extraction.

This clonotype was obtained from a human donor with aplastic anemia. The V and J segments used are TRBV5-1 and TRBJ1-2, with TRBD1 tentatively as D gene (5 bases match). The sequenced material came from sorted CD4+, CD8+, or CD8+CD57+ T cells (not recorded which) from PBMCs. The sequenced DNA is TGCGCCAGCAGCTCACACTCAGGGTCTTATGGCTACACCTTC. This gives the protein CASSSHSGSYGYTF.